This TCR beta chain originates from a study of T cells in tuberculosis. Study-level points and caveats: The stringent gate may have excluded weak CD1B-GMM tetramer binders.

The length of the CDR3 is 13 residues. The germline V gene encodes CDR1 MNHNS and CDR2 SASEGT. The J segment lost 3 bases and the V segment lost 8 bases, leaving 3 bases of the junction unmatched. After thawing and overnight rest, PBMC were stained with GMM-loaded CD1B tetramer, viability dye and anti-CD3 for sorting. CD1B tetramers were loaded with Rhodococcus equi-derived C32 glucose monomycolate. PBMC for tetramer sorting were first depleted of CD14-expressing monocytes. TCR-alpha and TCR-beta chains were sequenced unpaired. Clones were read by immunoSEQ multiplex PCR, and TCRdb kept only the in-frame ones, dropping some. The profile shows around 60,000 clones, 81% of them singletons.

V and J are TRBV6-1 and TRBJ2-1; 8 nucleotides agree with TRBD1. The receptor's source is an adult woman with latent tuberculosis. The sample was CD1b-GMM tetramer-negative cells sorted from PBMCs. The CDR3 region is CASRDRYYNEQFF. The CDR3 DNA is TGTGCCAGCCGGGACAGGTACTACAATGAGCAGTTCTTC.